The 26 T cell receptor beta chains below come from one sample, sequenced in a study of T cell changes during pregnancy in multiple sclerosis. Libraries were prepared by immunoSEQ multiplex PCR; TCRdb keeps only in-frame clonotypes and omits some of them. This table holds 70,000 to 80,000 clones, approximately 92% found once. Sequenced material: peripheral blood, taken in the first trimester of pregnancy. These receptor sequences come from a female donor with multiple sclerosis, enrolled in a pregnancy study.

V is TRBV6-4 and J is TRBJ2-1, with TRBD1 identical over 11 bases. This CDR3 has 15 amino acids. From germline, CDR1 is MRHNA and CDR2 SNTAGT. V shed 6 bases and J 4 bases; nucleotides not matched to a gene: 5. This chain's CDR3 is CASSEGQGGYNEQFF. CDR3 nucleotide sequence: TGTGCCAGCAGCGAGGGACAGGGGGGATACAATGAGCAGTTCTTC.

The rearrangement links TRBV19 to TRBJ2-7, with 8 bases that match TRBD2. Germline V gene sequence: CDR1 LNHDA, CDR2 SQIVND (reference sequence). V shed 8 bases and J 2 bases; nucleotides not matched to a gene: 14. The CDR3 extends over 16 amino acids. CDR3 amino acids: CASGGRGGLQAYEQYF. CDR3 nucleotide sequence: TGTGCCAGTGGGGGCCGGGGGGGGCTCCAAGCCTACGAGCAGTACTTC.

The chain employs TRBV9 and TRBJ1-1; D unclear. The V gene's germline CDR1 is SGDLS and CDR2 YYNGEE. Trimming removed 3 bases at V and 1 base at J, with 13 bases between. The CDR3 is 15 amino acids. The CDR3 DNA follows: TGTGCCAGCAGCGCCGTCCAGGTGGCGAACACTGAAGCTTTCTTT. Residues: CASSAVQVANTEAFF.

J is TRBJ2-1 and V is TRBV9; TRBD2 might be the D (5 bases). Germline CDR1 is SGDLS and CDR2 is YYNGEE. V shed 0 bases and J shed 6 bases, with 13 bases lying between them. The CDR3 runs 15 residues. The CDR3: CASSVAGVLFNEQFF. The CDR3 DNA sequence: TGTGCCAGCAGCGTAGCCGGGGTTTTATTCAATGAGCAGTTCTTC.

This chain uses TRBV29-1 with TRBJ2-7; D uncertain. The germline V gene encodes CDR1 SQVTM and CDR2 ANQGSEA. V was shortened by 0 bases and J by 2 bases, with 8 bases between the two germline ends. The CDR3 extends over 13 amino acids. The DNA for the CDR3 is TGCAGCGTTGAAGATCCGGAGACCTACGAGCAGTACTTC. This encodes CSVEDPETYEQYF.

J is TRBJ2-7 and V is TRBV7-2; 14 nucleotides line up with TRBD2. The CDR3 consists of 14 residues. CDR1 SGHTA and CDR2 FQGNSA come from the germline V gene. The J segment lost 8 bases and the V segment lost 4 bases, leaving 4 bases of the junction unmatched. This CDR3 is CASSSTSGGAKQYF. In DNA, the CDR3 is TGTGCCAGCAGCTCGACTAGCGGGGGGGCTAAGCAGTACTTC.

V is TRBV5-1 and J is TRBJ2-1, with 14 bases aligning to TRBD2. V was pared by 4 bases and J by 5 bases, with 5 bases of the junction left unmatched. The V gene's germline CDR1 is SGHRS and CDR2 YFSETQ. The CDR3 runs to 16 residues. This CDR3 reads CASSEGLAGAHNEQFF. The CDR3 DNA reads TGCGCCAGCAGCGAGGGACTAGCGGGAGCCCACAATGAGCAGTTCTTC.

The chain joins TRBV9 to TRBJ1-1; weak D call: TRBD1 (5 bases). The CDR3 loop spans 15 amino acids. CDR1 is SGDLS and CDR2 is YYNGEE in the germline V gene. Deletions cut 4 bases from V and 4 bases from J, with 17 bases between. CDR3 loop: CASSPLAGMGTEAFF. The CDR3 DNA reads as TGTGCCAGCAGCCCCCTCGCAGGGATGGGCACTGAAGCTTTCTTT. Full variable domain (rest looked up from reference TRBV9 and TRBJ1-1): DSGVTQTPKHLITATGQRVTLRCSPRSGDLSVYWYQQSLDQGLQFLIQYYNGEERAKGNILERFSAQQFPDLHSELNLSSLELGDSALYFCASSPLAGMGTEAFFGQGTRLTVV.

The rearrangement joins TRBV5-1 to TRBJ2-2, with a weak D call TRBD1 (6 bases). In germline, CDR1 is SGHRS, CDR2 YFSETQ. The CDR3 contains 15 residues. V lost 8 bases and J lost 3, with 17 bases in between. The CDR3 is CARNRTALHTGELFF. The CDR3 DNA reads TGCGCCAGGAACAGGACAGCCCTACACACCGGGGAGCTGTTTTTT. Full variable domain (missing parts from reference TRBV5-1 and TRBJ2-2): KAGVTQTPRYLIKTRGQQVTLSCSPISGHRSVSWYQQTPGQGLQFLFEYFSETQRNKGNFPGRFSGRQFSNSRSEMNVSTLELGDSALYLCARNRTALHTGELFFGEGSRLTVL.

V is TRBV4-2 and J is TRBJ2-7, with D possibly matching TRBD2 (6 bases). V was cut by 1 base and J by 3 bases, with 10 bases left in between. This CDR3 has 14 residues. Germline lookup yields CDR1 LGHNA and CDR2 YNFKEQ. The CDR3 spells CASSQGLGGYEQYF. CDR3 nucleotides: TGTGCCAGCAGCCAAGGACTAGGAGGCTACGAGCAGTACTTC.

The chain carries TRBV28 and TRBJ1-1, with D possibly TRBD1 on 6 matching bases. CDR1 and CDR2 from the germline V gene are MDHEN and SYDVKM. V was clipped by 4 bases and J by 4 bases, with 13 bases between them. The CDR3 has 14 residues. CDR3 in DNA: TGTGCCAGCAGTTCCCTTGGGGGGGCCACTGAAGCTTTCTTT. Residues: CASSSLGGATEAFF.

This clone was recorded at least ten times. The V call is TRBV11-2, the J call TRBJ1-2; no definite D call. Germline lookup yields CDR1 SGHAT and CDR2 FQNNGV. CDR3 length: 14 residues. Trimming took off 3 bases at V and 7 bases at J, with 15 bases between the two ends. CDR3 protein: CASSFLLLNSGYTF. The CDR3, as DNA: TGTGCCAGCAGCTTCCTTCTGCTCAATAGTGGCTACACCTTC.

CDR3 sequence (DNA): TGTGCCAGCAGCTTCTCTAGGGGGCGCGAGGGGTACTTC. This encodes CASSFSRGREGYF. The V gene is TRBV5-6, the J gene TRBJ2-7; 7 nucleotides align to TRBD1. CDR1 and CDR2 (germline): SGHDT, YYEEEE. The CDR3 loop spans 13 amino acids. The V and J ends lost 2 bases and 12 bases, in that order; junction bases with no gene match: 11. Full variable domain (rest looked up from reference TRBV5-6 and TRBJ2-7): DAGVTQSPTHLIKTRGQQVTLRCSPKSGHDTVSWYQQALGQGPQFIFQYYEEEERQRGNFPDRFSGHQFPNYSSELNVNALLLGDSALYLCASSFSRGREGYFGPGTRLTVT.

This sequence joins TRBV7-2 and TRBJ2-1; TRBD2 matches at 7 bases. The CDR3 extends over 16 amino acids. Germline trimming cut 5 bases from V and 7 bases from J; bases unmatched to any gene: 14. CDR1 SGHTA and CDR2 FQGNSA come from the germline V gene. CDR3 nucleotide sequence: TGTGCCAGCAGCGCCTCACGGGCTAGCGGCCTTAATGAGCAGTTCTTC. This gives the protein CASSASRASGLNEQFF.

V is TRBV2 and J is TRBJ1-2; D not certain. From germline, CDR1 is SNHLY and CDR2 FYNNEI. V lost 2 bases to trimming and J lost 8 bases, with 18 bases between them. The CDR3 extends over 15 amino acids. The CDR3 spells CASSETGGSVRGYTF. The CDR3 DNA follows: TGTGCCAGCAGTGAAACGGGAGGGAGTGTTCGAGGCTACACCTTC.

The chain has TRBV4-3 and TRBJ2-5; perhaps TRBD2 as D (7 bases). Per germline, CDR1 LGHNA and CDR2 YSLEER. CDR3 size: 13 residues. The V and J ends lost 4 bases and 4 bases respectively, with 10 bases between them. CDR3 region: CASSPGGRETQYF. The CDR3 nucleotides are TGCGCCAGCAGCCCGGGGGGCCGAGAGACCCAGTACTTC.

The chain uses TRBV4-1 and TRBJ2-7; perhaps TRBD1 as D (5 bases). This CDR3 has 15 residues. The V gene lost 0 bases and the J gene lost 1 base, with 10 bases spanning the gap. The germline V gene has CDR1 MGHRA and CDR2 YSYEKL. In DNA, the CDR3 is TGCGCCAGCAGCCAAGAAAGGGGCGCATCCTACGAGCAGTACTTC. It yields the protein CASSQERGASYEQYF.

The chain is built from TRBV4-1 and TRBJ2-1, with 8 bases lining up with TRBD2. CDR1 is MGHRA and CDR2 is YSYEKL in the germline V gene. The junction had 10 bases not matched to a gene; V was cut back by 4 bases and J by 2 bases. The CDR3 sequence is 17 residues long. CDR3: CASSPVSRGETYNEQFF. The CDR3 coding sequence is TGCGCCAGCAGCCCCGTCTCGCGGGGGGAAACCTACAATGAGCAGTTCTTC.

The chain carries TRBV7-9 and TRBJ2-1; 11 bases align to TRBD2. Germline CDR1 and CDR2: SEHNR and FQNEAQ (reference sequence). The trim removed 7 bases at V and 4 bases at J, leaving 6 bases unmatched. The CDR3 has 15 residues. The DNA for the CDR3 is TGTGCCAGCACCCATAGCGGGGGGGCATACAATGAGCAGTTCTTC. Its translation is CASTHSGGAYNEQFF. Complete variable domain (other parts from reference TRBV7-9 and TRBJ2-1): DTGVSQNPRHKITKRGQNVTFRCDPISEHNRLYWYRQTLGQGPEFLTYFQNEAQLEKSRLLSDRFSAERPKGSFSTLEIQRTEQGDSAMYLCASTHSGGAYNEQFFGPGTRLTVL.

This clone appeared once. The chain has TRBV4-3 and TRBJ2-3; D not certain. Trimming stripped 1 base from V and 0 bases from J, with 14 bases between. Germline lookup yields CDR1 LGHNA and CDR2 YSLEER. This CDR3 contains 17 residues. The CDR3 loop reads CASSQARSSGSTDTQYF. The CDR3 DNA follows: TGCGCCAGCAGCCAAGCGAGGTCATCCGGTAGCACAGATACGCAGTATTTT.

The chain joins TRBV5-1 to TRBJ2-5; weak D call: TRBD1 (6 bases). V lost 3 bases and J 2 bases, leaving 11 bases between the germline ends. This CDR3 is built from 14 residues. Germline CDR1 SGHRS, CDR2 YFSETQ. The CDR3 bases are TGCGCCAGCAGCTGGACAGAGCCTCAAGAGACCCAGTACTTC. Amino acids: CASSWTEPQETQYF.

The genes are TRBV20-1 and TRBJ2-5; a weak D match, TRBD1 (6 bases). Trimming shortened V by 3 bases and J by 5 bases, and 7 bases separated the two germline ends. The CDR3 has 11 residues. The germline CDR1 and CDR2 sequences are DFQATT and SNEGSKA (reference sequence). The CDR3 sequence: CSARGAETQYF. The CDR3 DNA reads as TGCAGTGCTAGGGGGGCGGAGACCCAGTACTTC.

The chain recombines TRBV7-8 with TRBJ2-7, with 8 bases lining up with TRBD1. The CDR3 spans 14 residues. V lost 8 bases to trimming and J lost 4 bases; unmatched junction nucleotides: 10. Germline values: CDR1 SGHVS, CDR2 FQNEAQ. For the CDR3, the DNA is TGTGCCAGCCTCAGGTCCAGGGGGCCGTACGAGCAGTACTTC. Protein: CASLRSRGPYEQYF.

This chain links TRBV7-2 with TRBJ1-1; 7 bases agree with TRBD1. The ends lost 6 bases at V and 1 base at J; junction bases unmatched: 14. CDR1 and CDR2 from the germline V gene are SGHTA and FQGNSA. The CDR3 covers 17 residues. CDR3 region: CASRSNRGRGSNTEAFF. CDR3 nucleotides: TGTGCCAGCAGATCGAATAGGGGGCGCGGTTCGAACACTGAAGCTTTCTTT.

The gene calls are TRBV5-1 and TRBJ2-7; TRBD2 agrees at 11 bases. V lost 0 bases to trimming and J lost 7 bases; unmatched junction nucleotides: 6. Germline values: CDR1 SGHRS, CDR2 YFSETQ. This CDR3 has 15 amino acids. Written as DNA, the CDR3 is TGCGCCAGCAGCTTGGGCCTAGCGGGAGGAGGAGAGCAGTACTTC. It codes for CASSLGLAGGGEQYF. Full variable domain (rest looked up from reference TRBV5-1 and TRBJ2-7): KAGVTQTPRYLIKTRGQQVTLSCSPISGHRSVSWYQQTPGQGLQFLFEYFSETQRNKGNFPGRFSGRQFSNSRSEMNVSTLELGDSALYLCASSLGLAGGGEQYFGPGTRLTVT.

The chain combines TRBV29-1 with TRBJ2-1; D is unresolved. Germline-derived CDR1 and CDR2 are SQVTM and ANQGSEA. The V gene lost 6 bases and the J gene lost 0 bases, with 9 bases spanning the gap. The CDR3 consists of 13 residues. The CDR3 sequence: CSVLLSSYNEQFF. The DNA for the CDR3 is TGCAGCGTACTCCTGAGCTCCTACAATGAGCAGTTCTTC.